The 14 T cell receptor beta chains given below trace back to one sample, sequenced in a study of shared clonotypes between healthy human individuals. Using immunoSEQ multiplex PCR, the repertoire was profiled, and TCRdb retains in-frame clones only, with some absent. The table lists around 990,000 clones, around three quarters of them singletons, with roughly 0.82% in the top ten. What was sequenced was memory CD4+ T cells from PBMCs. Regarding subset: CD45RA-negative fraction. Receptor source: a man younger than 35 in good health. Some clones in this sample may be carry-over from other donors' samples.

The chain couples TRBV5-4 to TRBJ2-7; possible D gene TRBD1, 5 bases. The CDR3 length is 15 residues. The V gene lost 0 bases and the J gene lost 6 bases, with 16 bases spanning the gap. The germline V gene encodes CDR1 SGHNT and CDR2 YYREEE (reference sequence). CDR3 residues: CASSLGRGITPEQYF. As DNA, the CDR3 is TGTGCCAGCAGCTTGGGTAGGGGCATCACTCCCGAGCAGTACTTC.

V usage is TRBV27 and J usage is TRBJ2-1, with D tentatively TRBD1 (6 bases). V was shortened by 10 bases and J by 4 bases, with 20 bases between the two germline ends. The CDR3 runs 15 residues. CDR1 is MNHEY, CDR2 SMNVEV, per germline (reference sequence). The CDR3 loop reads CAIKGDPGFYNEQFF. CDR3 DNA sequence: TGTGCCATCAAGGGGGACCCCGGATTTTACAATGAGCAGTTCTTC.

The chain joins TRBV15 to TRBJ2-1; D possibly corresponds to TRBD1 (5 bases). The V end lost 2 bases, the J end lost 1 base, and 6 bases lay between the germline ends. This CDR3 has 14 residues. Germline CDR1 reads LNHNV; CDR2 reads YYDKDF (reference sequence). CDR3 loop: CATSRQGSYNEQFF. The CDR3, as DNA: TGTGCCACCAGCAGACAGGGTTCCTACAATGAGCAGTTCTTC. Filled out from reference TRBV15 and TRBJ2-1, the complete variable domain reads DAMVIQNPRYQVTQFGKPVTLSCSQTLNHNVMYWYQQKSSQAPKLLFHYYDKDFNNEADTPDNFQSRRPNTSFCFLDIRSPGLGDTAMYLCATSRQGSYNEQFFGPGTRLTVL.

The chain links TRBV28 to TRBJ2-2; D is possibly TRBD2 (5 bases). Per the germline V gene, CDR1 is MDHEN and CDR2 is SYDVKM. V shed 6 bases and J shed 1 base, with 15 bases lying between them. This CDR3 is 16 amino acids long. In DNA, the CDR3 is TGTGCCAGCAGAAGTTTGTCGGGGATGAACACCGGGGAGCTGTTTTTT. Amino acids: CASRSLSGMNTGELFF.

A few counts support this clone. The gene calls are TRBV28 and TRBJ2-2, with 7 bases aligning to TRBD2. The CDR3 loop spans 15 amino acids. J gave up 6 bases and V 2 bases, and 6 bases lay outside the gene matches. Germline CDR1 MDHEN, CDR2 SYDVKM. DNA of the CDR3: TGTGCCAGCAGTTTACCGGCGGGAGTCCCCGGGGAGCTGTTTTTT. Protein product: CASSLPAGVPGELFF.

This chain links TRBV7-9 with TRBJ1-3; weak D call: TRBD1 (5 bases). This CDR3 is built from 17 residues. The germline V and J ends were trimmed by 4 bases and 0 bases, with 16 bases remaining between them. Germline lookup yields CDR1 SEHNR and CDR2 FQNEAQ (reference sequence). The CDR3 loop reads CASSSIRKGVSGNTIYF. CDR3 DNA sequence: TGTGCCAGCAGCTCCATCCGAAAAGGGGTCTCTGGAAACACCATATATTTT. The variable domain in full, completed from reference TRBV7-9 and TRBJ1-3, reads DTGVSQNPRHKITKRGQNVTFRCDPISEHNRLYWYRQTLGQGPEFLTYFQNEAQLEKSRLLSDRFSAERPKGSFSTLEIQRTEQGDSAMYLCASSSIRKGVSGNTIYFGEGSWLTVV.

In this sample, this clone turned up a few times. The CDR3 DNA reads as TGCAGCGTTTGGGACAGGGGAGGAACTGAAGCTTTCTTT. It yields the protein CSVWDRGGTEAFF. The chain joins TRBV29-1 to TRBJ1-1, with 10 bases aligning to TRBD1. Germline loops: CDR1 SQVTM, CDR2 ANQGSEA. This CDR3 is built from 13 residues. With V trimmed by 5 bases and J by 5 bases, 5 bases remained unmatched.

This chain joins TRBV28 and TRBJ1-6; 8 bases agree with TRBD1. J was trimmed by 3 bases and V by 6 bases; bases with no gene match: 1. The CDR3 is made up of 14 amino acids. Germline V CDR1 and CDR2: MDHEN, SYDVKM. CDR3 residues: CASSDRGYNSPLHF. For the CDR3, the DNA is TGTGCCAGCAGCGACAGGGGCTATAATTCACCCCTCCACTTT.

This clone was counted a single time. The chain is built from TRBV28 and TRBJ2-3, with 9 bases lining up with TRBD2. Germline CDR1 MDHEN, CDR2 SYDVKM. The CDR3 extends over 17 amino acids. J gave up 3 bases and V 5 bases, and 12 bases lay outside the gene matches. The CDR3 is CASSPFLAGVETDTQYF. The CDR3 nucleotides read TGTGCCAGCAGTCCTTTTTTAGCGGGAGTCGAGACAGATACGCAGTATTTT.

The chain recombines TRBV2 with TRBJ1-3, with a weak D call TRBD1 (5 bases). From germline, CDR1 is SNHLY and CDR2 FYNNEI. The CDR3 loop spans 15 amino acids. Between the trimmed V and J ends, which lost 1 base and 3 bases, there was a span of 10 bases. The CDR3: CASSEVPGIGNTIYF. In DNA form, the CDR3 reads TGTGCCAGCAGTGAAGTGCCAGGGATTGGAAACACCATATATTTT.

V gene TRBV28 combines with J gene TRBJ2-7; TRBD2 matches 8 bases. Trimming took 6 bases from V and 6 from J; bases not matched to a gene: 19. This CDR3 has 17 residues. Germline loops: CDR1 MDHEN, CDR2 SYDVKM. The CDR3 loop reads CASSGPGGPSGRIEQYF. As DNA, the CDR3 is TGTGCCAGCAGCGGGCCTGGGGGGCCTAGCGGGCGAATCGAGCAGTACTTC. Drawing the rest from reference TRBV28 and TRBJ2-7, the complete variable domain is DVKVTQSSRYLVKRTGEKVFLECVQDMDHENMFWYRQDPGLGLRLIYFSYDVKMKEKGDIPEGYSVSREKKERFSLILESASTNQTSMYLCASSGPGGPSGRIEQYFGPGTRLTVT.

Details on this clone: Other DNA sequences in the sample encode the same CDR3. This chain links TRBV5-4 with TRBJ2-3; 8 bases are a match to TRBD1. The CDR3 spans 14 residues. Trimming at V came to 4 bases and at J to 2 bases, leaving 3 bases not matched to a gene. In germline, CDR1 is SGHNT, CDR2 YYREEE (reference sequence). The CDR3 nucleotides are TGTGCCAGCAGCCTGGGACAGGCCACAGATACGCAGTATTTT. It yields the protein CASSLGQATDTQYF.

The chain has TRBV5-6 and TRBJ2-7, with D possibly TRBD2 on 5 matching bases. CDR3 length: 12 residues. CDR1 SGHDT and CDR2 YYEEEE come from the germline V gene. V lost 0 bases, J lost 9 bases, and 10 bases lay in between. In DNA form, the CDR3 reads TGTGCCAGCAGCTTGGTGTCTGGGAGGCAGTACTTC. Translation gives CASSLVSGRQYF.

The CDR3 nucleotides read TGTGCCAGCGCTCCGCCCTCCGGACTAGCGGCCTTCTCCTACGAGCAGTACTTC. This gives the protein CASAPPSGLAAFSYEQYF. The chain combines TRBV2 with TRBJ2-7, with 10 bases matching TRBD2. The CDR3 covers 18 residues. Trimming took 8 bases from V and 0 from J; bases not matched to a gene: 16. CDR1 is SNHLY, CDR2 FYNNEI, per germline.